This entry concerns a single T cell receptor (beta chain). Its antigen remains unknown. The authors ran the assay at deep level. The repertoire was sequenced with immunoSEQ multiplex PCR; TCRdb's copy has only in-frame clones and lacks some. Among 2 million to 3 million clones listed, more than 90% were seen once. This record comes from a study of shared clonotypes between healthy human individuals. Study-level results: Donor scarcity curtailed the genetic and exposure-history diversity represented herein. Richness estimates generally favored naive over memory subsets.

With 5 bases removed from V and 0 bases from J, the gap between germline ends came to 7 bases. Germline V lookup: CDR1 LNHDA, CDR2 SQIVND (reference sequence). There are 13 residues in the CDR3. The donors, all of them Caucasian adults, lived in Nashville, Tennessee. The chain is built from TRBV19 and TRBJ1-2; no definite D call. The material sequenced was naive CD4+ T cells sorted from blood. The subset was: CD45RA+ positively selected. This clonotype was obtained from a man younger than 35 in good health. The CDR3 DNA reads as TGTGCCAGTAGTCTGGAAGCTAACTATGGCTACACCTTC. It translates to CASSLEANYGYTF.